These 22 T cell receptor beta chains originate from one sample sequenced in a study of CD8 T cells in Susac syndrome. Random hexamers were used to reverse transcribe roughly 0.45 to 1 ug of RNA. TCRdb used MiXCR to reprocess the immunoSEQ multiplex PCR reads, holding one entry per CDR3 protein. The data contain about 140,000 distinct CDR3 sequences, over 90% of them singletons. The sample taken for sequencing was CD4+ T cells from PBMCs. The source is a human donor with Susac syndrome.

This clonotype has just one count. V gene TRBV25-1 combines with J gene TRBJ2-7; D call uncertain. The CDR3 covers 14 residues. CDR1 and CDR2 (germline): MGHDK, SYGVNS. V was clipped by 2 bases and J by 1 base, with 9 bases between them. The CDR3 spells CASSEEDGSYEQYF. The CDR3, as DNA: TGTGCCAGCAGTGAAGAGGACGGATCCTACGAGCAGTACTTC.

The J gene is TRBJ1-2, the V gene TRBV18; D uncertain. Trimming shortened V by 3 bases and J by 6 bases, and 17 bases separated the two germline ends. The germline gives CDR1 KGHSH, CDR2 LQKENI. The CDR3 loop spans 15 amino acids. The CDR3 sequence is CASSPTGNSPDGYTF. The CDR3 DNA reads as TGTGCCAGCTCACCCACGGGGAATAGTCCGGATGGCTACACCTTC.

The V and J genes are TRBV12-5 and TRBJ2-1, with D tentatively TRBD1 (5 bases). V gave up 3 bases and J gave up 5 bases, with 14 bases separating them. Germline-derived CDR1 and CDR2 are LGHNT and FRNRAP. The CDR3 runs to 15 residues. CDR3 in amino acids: CASGFHQGGDNEQFF. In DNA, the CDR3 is TGTGCTAGTGGTTTTCACCAGGGCGGCGACAATGAGCAGTTCTTC.

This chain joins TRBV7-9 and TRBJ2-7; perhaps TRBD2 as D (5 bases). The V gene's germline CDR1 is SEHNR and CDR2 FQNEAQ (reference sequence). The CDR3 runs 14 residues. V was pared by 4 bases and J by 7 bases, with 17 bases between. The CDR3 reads CASSSSGGFEEQYF. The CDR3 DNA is TGTGCCAGCAGCTCCTCCGGCGGGTTCGAAGAGCAGTACTTC.

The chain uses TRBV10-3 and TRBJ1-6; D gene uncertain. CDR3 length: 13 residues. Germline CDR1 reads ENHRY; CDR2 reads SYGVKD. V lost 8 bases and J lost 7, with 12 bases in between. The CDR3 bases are TGTGCCATCCAGACCTACGAAAATTCACCCCTCCACTTT. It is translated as CAIQTYENSPLHF.

DNA for the CDR3: TGTGCCAGCAGCCAAGTGGGGTCTACCTACGAGCAGTACTTC. Its protein is CASSQVGSTYEQYF. V usage is TRBV4-2 and J usage is TRBJ2-7; no definite D call. Germline CDR1 is LGHNA and CDR2 is YNFKEQ. Trimming pared 1 base from V and 2 bases from J, leaving 9 bases between. The CDR3 runs to 14 residues.

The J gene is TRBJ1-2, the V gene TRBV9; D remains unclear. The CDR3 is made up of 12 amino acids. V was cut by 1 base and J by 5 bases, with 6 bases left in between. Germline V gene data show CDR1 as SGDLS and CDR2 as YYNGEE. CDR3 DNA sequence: TGTGCCAGCAGCGTACCCAGATATGGCTACACCTTC. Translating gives CASSVPRYGYTF.

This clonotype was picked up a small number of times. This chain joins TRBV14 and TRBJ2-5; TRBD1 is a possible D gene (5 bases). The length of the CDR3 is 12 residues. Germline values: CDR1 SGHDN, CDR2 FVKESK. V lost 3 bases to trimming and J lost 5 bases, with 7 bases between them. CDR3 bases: TGTGCCAGCAGCCAGTCAGGGGAGACCCAGTACTTC. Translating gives CASSQSGETQYF.

The CDR3, as DNA: TGTGCCAGCTCACCACAGGCCTCGGCCAAAAACATTCAGTACTTC. Protein sequence: CASSPQASAKNIQYF. The chain recombines TRBV18 with TRBJ2-4; D unclear. V was cut by 1 base and J by 1 base, with 8 bases left in between. The germline V gene has CDR1 KGHSH and CDR2 LQKENI. This CDR3 is built from 15 residues.

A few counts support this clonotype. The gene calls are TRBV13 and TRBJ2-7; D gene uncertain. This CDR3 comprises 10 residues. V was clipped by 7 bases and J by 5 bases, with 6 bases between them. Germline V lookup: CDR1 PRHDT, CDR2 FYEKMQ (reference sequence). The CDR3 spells CASTLNEQYF. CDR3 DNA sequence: TGTGCCAGCACCCTCAACGAGCAGTACTTC.

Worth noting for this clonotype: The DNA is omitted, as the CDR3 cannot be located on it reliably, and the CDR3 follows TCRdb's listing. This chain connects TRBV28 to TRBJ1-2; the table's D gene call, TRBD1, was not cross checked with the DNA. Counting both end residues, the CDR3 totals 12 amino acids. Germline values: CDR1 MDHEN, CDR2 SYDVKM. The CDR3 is CASSVGTGNPTF.

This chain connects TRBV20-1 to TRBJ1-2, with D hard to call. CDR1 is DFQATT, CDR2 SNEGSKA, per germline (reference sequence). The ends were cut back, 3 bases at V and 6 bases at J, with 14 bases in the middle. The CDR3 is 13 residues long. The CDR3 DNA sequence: TGCAGTGCTAGCCTCGGACGAAATGATGGCTACACCTTC. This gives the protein CSASLGRNDGYTF.

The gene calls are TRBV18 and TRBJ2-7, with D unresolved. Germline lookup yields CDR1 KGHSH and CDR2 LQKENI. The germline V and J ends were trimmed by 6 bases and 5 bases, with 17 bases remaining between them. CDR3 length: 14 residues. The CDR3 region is CASSPTRSVNEQYF. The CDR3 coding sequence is TGTGCCAGCTCGCCCACCCGATCGGTCAACGAGCAGTACTTC. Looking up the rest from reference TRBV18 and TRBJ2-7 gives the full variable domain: NAGVMQNPRHLVRRRGQEARLRCSPMKGHSHVYWYRQLPEEGLKFMVYLQKENIIDESGMPKERFSAEFPKEGPSILRIQQVVRGDSAAYFCASSPTRSVNEQYFGPGTRLTVT.

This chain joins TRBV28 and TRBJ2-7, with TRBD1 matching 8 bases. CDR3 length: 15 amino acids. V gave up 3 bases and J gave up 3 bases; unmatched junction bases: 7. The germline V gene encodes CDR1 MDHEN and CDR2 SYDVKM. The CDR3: CASSLMTGDLYEQYF. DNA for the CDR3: TGTGCCAGCAGTTTGATGACAGGGGACCTCTACGAGCAGTACTTC.

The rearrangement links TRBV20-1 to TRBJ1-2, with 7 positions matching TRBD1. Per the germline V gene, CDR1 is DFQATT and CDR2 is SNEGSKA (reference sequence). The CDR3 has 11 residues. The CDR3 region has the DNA TGCAGCGGAGACAGGGCAAATGGCTACACCTTC. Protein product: CSGDRANGYTF.

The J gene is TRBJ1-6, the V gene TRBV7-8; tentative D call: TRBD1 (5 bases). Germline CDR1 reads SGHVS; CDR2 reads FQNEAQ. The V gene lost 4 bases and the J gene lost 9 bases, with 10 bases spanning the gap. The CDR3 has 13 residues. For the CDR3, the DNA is TGTGCCAGCAGCTCCGACAGAGGTTCACCCCTCCACTTT. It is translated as CASSSDRGSPLHF.

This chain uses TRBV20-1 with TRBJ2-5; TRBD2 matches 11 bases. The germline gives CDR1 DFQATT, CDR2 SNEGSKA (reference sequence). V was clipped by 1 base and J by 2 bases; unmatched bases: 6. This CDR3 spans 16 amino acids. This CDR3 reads CSARGSTSGVQETQYF. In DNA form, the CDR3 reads TGCAGTGCTAGAGGTTCGACTAGCGGGGTTCAAGAGACCCAGTACTTC.

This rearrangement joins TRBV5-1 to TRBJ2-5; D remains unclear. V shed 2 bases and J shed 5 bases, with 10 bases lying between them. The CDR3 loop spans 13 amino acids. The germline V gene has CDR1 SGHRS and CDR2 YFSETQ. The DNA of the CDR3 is TGCGCCAGCAGCTTCGGGCCTGCGGAGACCCAGTACTTC. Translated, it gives CASSFGPAETQYF.

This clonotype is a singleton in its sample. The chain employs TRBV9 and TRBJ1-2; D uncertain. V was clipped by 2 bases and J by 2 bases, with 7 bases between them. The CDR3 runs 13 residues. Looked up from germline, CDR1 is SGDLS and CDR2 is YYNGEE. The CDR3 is CASSVGRNYGYTF. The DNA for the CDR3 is TGTGCCAGCAGCGTCGGCAGAAACTATGGCTACACCTTC.

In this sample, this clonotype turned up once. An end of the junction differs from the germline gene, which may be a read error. The CDR3, as DNA: TGTGCCATCAGCGAGTCGGTGTCGCGGGAGACCCAGTACTTC. Translation gives CAISESVSRETQYF. The chain uses TRBV10-3 and TRBJ2-5; D remains ambiguous. Germline CDR1 reads ENHRY; CDR2 reads SYGVKD. The CDR3 has 14 residues.

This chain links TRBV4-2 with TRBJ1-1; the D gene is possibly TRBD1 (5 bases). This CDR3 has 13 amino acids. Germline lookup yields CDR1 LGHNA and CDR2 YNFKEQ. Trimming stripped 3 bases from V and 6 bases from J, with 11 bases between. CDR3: CASSHDRQPEAFF. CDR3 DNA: TGTGCCAGCAGCCACGATAGACAGCCTGAAGCTTTCTTT.

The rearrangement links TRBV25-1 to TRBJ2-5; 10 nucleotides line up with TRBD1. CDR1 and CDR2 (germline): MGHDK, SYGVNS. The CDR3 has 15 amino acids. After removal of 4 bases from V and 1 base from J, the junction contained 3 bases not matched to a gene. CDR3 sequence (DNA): TGTGCCAGCAGTGCTAGGACAGGGGGCCAAGAGACCCAGTACTTC. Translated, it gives CASSARTGGQETQYF. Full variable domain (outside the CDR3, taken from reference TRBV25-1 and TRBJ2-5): EADIYQTPRYLVIGTGKKITLECSQTMGHDKMYWYQQDPGMELHLIHYSYGVNSTEKGDLSSESTVSRIRTEHFPLTLESARPSHTSQYLCASSARTGGQETQYFGPGTRLLVL.